The entry below describes one T cell receptor (beta chain). The antigen remains unidentified. The data derive from a study of CD8+CD57+ T cells in acquired aplastic anemia. Study-wide context: When averaged, DNA from sorted CD4+ and CD8+ cells came to approximately 3 ug.

Germline V gives CDR1 SGHTA, CDR2 FQGNSA. The CDR3 totals 15 residues. Germline trimming cut 5 bases from V and 4 bases from J; bases unmatched to any gene: 9. Genomic DNA constituted the template upon which TCR beta VDJ and CDR3 profiling was performed. TCRdb re-called the reads through MiXCR, storing one row per CDR3 protein. The sample comprises some 170,000 distinct CDR3 sequences, 40% to 55% of which are singletons, and roughly 1.1% rests with the top ten. Study-wide results and caveats: Common to patients and controls were twenty-nine CD8+ CDR3 sequences.

The sequenced patients had an expansion of CD8+CD57+ cells seen by flow cytometry. This chain uses TRBV7-2 with TRBJ1-1; 8 bases align to TRBD1. The sequencing input was sorted CD4+, CD8+, or CD8+CD57+ T cells (not recorded which) from PBMCs. The TCR sequence derives from a human donor with aplastic anemia. CDR3 protein: CASSKVGTGSTEAFF. In DNA, the CDR3 is TGTGCCAGCAGCAAAGTGGGGACAGGTAGCACTGAAGCTTTCTTT.